This T cell receptor (beta chain) originates from a study of T cell clonotyping in hematopoietic cell transplantation. Findings and limits, study-wide: Pathologically expanded recipient clonotypes increased progressively from day 30 to day 180 as diversity fell. Without cell sorting, CD4 versus CD8 contributions remain unresolved.

Clones were sequenced by immunoSEQ multiplex PCR, and TCRdb holds only the in-frame ones, with some missing. The sample includes nearly 9,500 clones, around 97% seen only once; the top ten take about 2.4%. A note on this clone: Its antigen is unidentified.

The length of the CDR3 is 15 residues. Looked up from germline, CDR1 is SGHTA and CDR2 is FQGNSA. After removal of 6 bases from V and 5 bases from J, the junction contained 5 bases not matched to a gene. The chain couples TRBV7-2 to TRBJ2-2, with 11 bases identical to TRBD1. This TCR was recovered from a male patient between 60 and 69 years old who had an allogeneic stem cell transplant from a related donor, so the T cells may come from the graft donor. Some clones in this sample may be carry-over from other donors' samples. The sequenced sample was peripheral blood mononuclear cells, obtained 100 days after allogeneic stem cell transplant. CDR3 in amino acids: CASSSRDRGTGELFF. CDR3 DNA sequence: TGTGCCAGCAGTAGCCGGGACAGGGGGACCGGGGAGCTGTTTTTT.